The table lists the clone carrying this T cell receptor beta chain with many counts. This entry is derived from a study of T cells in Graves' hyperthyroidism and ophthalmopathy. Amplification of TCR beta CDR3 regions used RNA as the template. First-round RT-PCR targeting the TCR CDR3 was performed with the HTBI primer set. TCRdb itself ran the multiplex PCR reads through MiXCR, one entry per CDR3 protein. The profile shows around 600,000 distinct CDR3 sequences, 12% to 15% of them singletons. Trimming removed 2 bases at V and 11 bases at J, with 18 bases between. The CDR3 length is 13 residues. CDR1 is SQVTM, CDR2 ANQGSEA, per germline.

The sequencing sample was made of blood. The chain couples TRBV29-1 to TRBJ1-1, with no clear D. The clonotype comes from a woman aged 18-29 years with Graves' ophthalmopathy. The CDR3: CSVESTSEFMAFF. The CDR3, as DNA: TGCAGCGTTGAATCGACTAGTGAATTTATGGCTTTCTTT.